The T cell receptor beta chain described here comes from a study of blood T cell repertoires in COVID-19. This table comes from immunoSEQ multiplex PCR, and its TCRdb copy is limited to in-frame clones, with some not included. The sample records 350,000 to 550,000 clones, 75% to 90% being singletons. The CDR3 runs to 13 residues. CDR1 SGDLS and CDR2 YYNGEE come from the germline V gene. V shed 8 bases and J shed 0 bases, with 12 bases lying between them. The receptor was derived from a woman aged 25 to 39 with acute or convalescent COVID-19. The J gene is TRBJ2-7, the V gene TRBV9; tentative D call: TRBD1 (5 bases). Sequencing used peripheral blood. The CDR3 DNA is TGTGCCAGGGGGCCGTGGAGCTCCTACGAGCAGTACTTC. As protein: CARGPWSSYEQYF.